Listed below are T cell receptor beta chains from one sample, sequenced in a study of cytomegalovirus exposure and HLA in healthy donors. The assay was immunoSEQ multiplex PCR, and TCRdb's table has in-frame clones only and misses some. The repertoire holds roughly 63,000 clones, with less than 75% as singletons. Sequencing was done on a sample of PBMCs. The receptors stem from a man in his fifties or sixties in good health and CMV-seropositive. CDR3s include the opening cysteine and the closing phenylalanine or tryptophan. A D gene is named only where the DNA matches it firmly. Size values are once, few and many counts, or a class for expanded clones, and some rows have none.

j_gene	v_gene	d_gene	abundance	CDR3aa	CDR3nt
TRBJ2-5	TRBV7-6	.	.	CASSSRTGQETQYF	TGTGCCAGCAGCTCCCGGACTGGCCAAGAGACCCAGTACTTC
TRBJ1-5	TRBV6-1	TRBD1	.	CASSAIAGQRRSQPQHF	TGTGCCAGCAGTGCAATAGCGGGACAGCGGAGGAGTCAGCCCCAGCATTTT
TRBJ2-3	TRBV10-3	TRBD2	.	CAIRDSGGGDTQYF	TGTGCCATCAGAGATAGCGGGGGGGGAGATACGCAGTATTTT
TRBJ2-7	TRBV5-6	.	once	CASSPPGREAYEQYF	TGTGCCAGCAGCCCCCCGGGCAGGGAGGCCTACGAGCAGTACTTC
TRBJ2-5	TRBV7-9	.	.	CASSYLRGGSQETQYF	TGTGCCAGCAGCTACCTCCGAGGCGGATCTCAAGAGACCCAGTACTTC
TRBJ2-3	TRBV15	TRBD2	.	CATSREVKTSGGSTDTQYF	TGTGCCACCAGCAGAGAGGTTAAGACTAGCGGAGGCAGCACAGATACGCAGTATTTT
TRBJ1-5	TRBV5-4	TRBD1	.	CASSARPGQGEQPQHF	TGTGCCAGCAGCGCCCGACCGGGACAGGGGGAACAGCCCCAGCATTTT
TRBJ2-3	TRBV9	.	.	CASSVGAGSSTDTQYF	TGTGCCAGCAGCGTAGGGGCAGGGTCTAGCACAGATACGCAGTATTTT
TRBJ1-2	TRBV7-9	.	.	CSSSYSTSGYTF	TGTTCCAGCAGCTACAGTACCTCTGGCTACACCTTC
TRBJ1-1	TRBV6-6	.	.	CASNFGGKKNTEAFF	TGTGCCAGCAACTTCGGGGGAAAAAAGAACACTGAAGCTTTCTTT
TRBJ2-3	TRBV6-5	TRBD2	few	CASRRLAGSTDTQYF	TGTGCCAGCAGAAGACTAGCGGGGTCCACAGATACGCAGTATTTT
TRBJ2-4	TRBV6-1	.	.	CASSEALGVAKNIQYF	TGTGCCAGCAGTGAAGCGCTCGGGGTAGCCAAAAACATTCAGTACTTC
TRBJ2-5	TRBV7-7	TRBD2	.	CASSFRLAETQYF	TGTGCCAGCAGCTTCAGACTAGCGGAGACCCAGTACTTC
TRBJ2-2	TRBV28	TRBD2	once	CASSRRLAGELTGELFF	TGTGCCAGCAGCCGGCGTTTAGCGGGAGAATTGACCGGGGAGCTGTTTTTT
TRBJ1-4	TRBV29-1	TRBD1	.	CSVGWTGDEKLFF	TGCAGCGTTGGATGGACAGGGGACGAAAAACTGTTTTTT
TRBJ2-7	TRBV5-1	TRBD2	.	CASSQGLAGYEQYF	TGCGCCAGCAGCCAGGGACTAGCGGGCTACGAGCAGTACTTC
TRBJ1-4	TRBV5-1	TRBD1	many	CASSPAGQGNEKLFF	TGCGCCAGCAGCCCGGCGGGACAGGGAAATGAAAAACTGTTTTTT
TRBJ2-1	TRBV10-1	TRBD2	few	CASSKPLAGVYNEQFF	TGCGCCAGCAGCAAACCACTAGCGGGAGTTTACAATGAGCAGTTCTTC
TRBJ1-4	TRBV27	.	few	CASSPFGGQWTEKLFF	TGTGCCAGCAGCCCCTTTGGCGGACAGTGGACCGAAAAACTGTTTTTT
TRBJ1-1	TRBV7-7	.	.	CASSTGVNTEAFF	TGTGCCAGCAGCACGGGGGTGAACACTGAAGCTTTCTTT
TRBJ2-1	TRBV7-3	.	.	CASSLMGNDGRGNEQFF	TGTGCCAGCAGCTTAATGGGAAACGACGGGAGAGGTAATGAGCAGTTCTTC
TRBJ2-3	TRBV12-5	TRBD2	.	CASGLVLSFHSGGATDTQYF	TGTGCTAGTGGTTTGGTACTTTCTTTTCATAGCGGGGGGGCAACAGATACGCAGTATTTT
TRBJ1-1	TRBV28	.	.	CASSLQGITEAFF	TGTGCCAGCAGTCTACAGGGAATCACTGAAGCTTTCTTT
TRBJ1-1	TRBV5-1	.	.	CASQMGGAENTEAFF	TGCGCCAGCCAGATGGGGGGGGCGGAGAACACTGAAGCTTTCTTT
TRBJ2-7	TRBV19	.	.	CASSFGRQGLKEQYF	TGTGCCAGTAGTTTTGGGAGACAGGGACTTAAGGAGCAGTACTTC
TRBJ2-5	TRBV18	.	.	CASSYLQETQYF	TGTGCCAGCTCATACCTACAAGAGACCCAGTACTTC
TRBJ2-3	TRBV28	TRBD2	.	CASSLPLGGRIDDTQYF	TGTGCCAGCAGTTTACCCCTAGGCGGGAGGATCGACGATACGCAGTATTTT
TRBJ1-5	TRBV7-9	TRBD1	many	CASSLDRHSNQPQHF	TGTGCCAGCAGCCTGGACAGGCATAGCAATCAGCCCCAGCATTTT
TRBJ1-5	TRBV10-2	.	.	CASSTGGSRQPQHF	TGCGCCAGCTCCACGGGCGGGAGTCGGCAGCCCCAGCATTTT
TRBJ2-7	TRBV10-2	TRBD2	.	CASSEGTSASYEQYF	TGCGCCAGCAGTGAGGGGACTAGCGCTTCCTACGAGCAGTACTTC
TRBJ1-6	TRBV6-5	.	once	CASTHRDSPLHF	TGTGCCAGCACTCACAGAGATTCACCCCTCCACTTT
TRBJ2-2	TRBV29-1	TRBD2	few	CSGAFSGIGSNTGELFF	TGCAGCGGGGCGTTTAGCGGGATCGGGTCTAACACCGGGGAGCTGTTTTTT
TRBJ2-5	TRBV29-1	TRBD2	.	CSVERGLTRETQYF	TGCAGCGTTGAGCGGGGACTAACGAGAGAGACCCAGTACTTC
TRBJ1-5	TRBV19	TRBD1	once	CASSMTGTGGRQPQHF	TGTGCCAGTAGTATGACCGGGACAGGGGGCCGGCAGCCCCAGCATTTT
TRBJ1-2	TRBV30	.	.	CAWIGTFGTNYGYTF	TGTGCCTGGATCGGGACATTTGGAACTAACTATGGCTACACCTTC
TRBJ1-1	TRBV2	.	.	CASSEGRAWTEAFF	TGTGCCAGCAGTGAAGGCAGGGCTTGGACTGAAGCTTTCTTT
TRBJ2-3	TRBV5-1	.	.	CASSLAVSGSDTQYF	TGCGCCAGCAGCTTGGCAGTATCTGGCTCAGATACGCAGTATTTT
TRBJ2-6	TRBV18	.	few	CASSPEVLGSYSGANVLTF	TGTGCCAGCTCACCAGAGGTTTTAGGTAGCTACTCTGGGGCCAACGTCCTGACTTTC
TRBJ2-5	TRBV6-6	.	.	CASTPGQETQYF	TGTGCCAGCACCCCGGGGCAAGAGACCCAGTACTTC
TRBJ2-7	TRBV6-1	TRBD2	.	CASRETSGRDEQYF	TGTGCCAGCAGGGAGACTAGCGGGAGAGACGAGCAGTACTTC